The 10 T cell receptor beta chains below were found in one sample sequenced in a study of T cell repertoires in cytomegalovirus infection. In TCRdb, the reads were re-called with MiXCR into one record per CDR3 protein. The sample shows about 570,000 distinct CDR3 sequences, just under 40% of them seen only once. These TCRs' antigens remain unknown. This sample comprised cultured PBMCs, obtained from culture after CMV antigen stimulation. All receptors come from a human donor in good health (CMV status not recorded). Some clones in this sample may be carry-over from other donors' samples.

This clonotype was recorded many times. V gene TRBV7-2 combines with J gene TRBJ1-2, with D possibly matching TRBD1 (5 bases). The CDR3 loop spans 14 amino acids. V was cut by 3 bases and J by 4 bases, with 12 bases left in between. In germline, CDR1 is SGHTA, CDR2 FQGNSA. CDR3 DNA sequence: TGTGCCAGCAGCTTCGGCGGGGCGGGCTATGGCTACACCTTC. Protein: CASSFGGAGYGYTF.

This clonotype occurred many times. The genes are TRBV12-3 or TRBV12-4 and TRBJ2-5; D possibly uses TRBD1 or TRBD2 (5 bases each). This CDR3 comprises 14 residues. Trimming took off 5 bases at V and 5 bases at J, with 15 bases between the two ends. This CDR3 reads CASSPGGGRETQYF. DNA of the CDR3: TGTGCCAGCAGTCCTGGTGGGGGACGTGAGACCCAGTACTTC.

V usage is TRBV6-2 or TRBV6-3 and J usage is TRBJ2-7, with D perhaps TRBD1 or TRBD2 (5 bases each). V was cut by 5 bases and J by 3 bases, with 17 bases left in between. The CDR3 runs to 15 residues. Germline V gene data show CDR1 as MNHEY and CDR2 as SVGEGT. The CDR3 coding sequence is TGTGCCAGCAGTACGGGGACCGTCTCCTACTACGAGCAGTACTTC. Translated: CASSTGTVSYYEQYF.

This chain uses TRBV20-1 with TRBJ2-3; D call uncertain. The CDR3 runs 14 residues. Deletions cut 3 bases from V and 2 bases from J, with 12 bases between. CDR1 and CDR2 (germline): DFQATT, SNEGSKA (reference sequence). In DNA form, the CDR3 reads TGCAGTGCTAGCGAGGACGGTGCCACAGATACGCAGTATTTT. Translation gives CSASEDGATDTQYF.

V and J are TRBV2 and TRBJ2-5; tentatively, D is TRBD2 (6 bases). Trimming left V 8 bases short and J 5 bases short, with 18 bases between. The CDR3 covers 14 residues. The germline V gene encodes CDR1 SNHLY and CDR2 FYNNEI. The CDR3: CASSSQEGHETQYF. CDR3 nucleotides: TGTGCCAGCTCCAGTCAGGAGGGGCATGAGACCCAGTACTTC.

The chain combines TRBV20-1 with TRBJ1-6, with a possible D match to TRBD1 (6 bases). This CDR3 spans 14 amino acids. Germline V gene lookup returns CDR1 DFQATT and CDR2 SNEGSKA (reference sequence). CDR3 bases: TGCAGGGCGGTTTCCGGGACAAAGGATTCACCCCTCCACTTT. This sequence encodes CRAVSGTKDSPLHF.

The rearrangement joins TRBV5-4 to TRBJ1-2, with D possibly matching TRBD1 (6 bases). The length of the CDR3 is 16 residues. The V end lost 7 bases, the J end lost 4 bases, and 23 bases lay between the germline ends. Germline V gene data show CDR1 as SGHNT and CDR2 as YYREEE (reference sequence). The CDR3 nucleotides read TGTGCCAGCCACACCCCGGGGGGGGGCGCCGGCTATGGCTACACCTTC. Protein product: CASHTPGGGAGYGYTF. The complete variable domain, with remaining parts taken from reference TRBV5-4 and TRBJ1-2, reads ETGVTQSPTHLIKTRGQQVTLRCSSQSGHNTVSWYQQALGQGPQFIFQYYREEENGRGNFPPRFSGLQFPNYSSELNVNALELDDSALYLCASHTPGGGAGYGYTFGSGTRLTVV.

Ten or more counts support this clonotype. The CDR3: CASQEGLNNEQFF. The CDR3 DNA reads TGTGCCAGTCAAGAGGGGCTCAACAATGAGCAGTTCTTC. V is TRBV7-2 and J is TRBJ2-1; D is perhaps TRBD1 or TRBD2 (5 bases each). This CDR3 is built from 13 residues. V lost 9 bases and J lost 5, with 14 bases in between. Germline V CDR1 and CDR2: SGHTA, FQGNSA.

This clonotype was seen ten or more times. The rearrangement uses TRBV7-2 and TRBJ2-1; possibly TRBD2 for D (5 bases). CDR3 length equals 13 residues. V lost 5 bases and J 0 bases, leaving 5 bases between the germline ends. The germline gives CDR1 SGHTA, CDR2 FQGNSA. The CDR3 protein is CASSGSSYNEQFF. In DNA form, the CDR3 reads TGTGCCAGCAGCGGGAGCTCCTACAATGAGCAGTTCTTC.

This clonotype was seen just once. This sequence joins TRBV25-1 and TRBJ1-1; D unclear. The CDR3 sequence is 15 residues long. Per the germline V gene, CDR1 is MGHDK and CDR2 is SYGVNS. Trimming cost V 3 bases and J 3 bases, with 14 bases left between them. CDR3 sequence: CASSDPMGLDTEAFF. The CDR3 DNA reads TGTGCCAGCAGTGACCCGATGGGCCTGGACACTGAAGCTTTCTTT.